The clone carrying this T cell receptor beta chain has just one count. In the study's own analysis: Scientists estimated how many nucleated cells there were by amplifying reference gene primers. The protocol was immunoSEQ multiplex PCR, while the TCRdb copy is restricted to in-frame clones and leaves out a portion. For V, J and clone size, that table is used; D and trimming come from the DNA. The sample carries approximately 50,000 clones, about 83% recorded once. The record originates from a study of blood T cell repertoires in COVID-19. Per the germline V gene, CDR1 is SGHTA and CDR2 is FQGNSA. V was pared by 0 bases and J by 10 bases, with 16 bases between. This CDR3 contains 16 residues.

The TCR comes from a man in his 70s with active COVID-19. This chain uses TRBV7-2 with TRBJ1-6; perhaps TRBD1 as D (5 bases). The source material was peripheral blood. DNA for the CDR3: TGTGCCAGCAGCTTAGCGGGTGCAGGGAACAACTCACCCCTCCACTTT. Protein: CASSLAGAGNNSPLHF.